The present T cell receptor beta chain was sequenced within a study of T-cell reconstitution after alpha-beta-depleted transplantation in children. With regard to this clonotype: Its antigen remains unidentified.

Study-wide points: Reportedly, roughly two months post-transplant, alpha-beta T cells arose from several hundred expanded graft clones. Newly produced T cells mostly provided counts and TCRbeta diversity after one year, as hyperexpanded clones declined. Some patients showed high day-60 TCRbeta diversity, which derived from surviving recipient T cells and thymic progenitors.

Unique molecular identifiers were incorporated into the prepared TCRbeta library. TCRdb passed the PCR reads through MiXCR, listing each CDR3 protein once. The top ten hold about 28% of the sample, which has about 980,000 distinct CDR3 sequences, 25% to 30% seen once. This clonotype was sampled from a boy under two years old who had a stem cell transplant for SCID, so the T cells may come from the graft donor. Source: PBMCs, mostly from graft donor cells, taken 360 days after TCRalphabeta/CD19-depleted stem cell transplant.

The CDR3 DNA reads as TGTGCCAGCAGCATCAGGGTTGGGGGCACAGATACGCAGTATTTT. It codes for CASSIRVGGTDTQYF. J is TRBJ2-3 and V is TRBV7-9; TRBD1 is a possible D gene (5 bases). V lost 5 bases and J lost 1, with 13 bases in between. The CDR3 runs 15 residues. Germline V gene sequence: CDR1 SEHNR, CDR2 FQNEAQ (reference sequence).